The T cell receptor (beta chain) described here comes from a study of post-analysis software for immune sequencing data. Study in general: Both relapsing-remitting and secondary progressive multiple sclerosis featured among the disease courses, as did progressive-relapsing multiple sclerosis. Regarding the study as a whole: Batch-mates among the samples co-clustered strongly by F measure. Controls had lower frequencies than patients of roughly five TRBV segments, which included TRBV5-6, TRBV5-1 and TRBV20-1. In multiple sclerosis, normalized Chao1 diversity was significantly below that of controls.

Comments on this clonotype: The antigen is undetermined.

Libraries were made from TCR beta cDNA, and they carried unique molecular identifiers. T cells numbering about 0.85 to 10 million gave rise to some 520,000 cDNA molecules. From the PCR reads, TCRdb called clonotypes with MiXCR, one entry per CDR3 protein. Altogether roughly 430,000 distinct CDR3 sequences are present, more than 30% being singletons, with the ten largest covering under 9%. This CDR3 spans 16 amino acids. Germline assignment: CDR1 MDHEN and CDR2 SYDVKM. Losses at the gene ends were 4 bases for V and 4 bases for J; bases not matched to a gene: 5. This rearrangement joins TRBV28 to TRBJ2-1; 12 bases map to TRBD2. The material sequenced was blood. This sequence originates from a girl aged 2 to 10 with multiple sclerosis. For the CDR3, the DNA is TGTGCCAGCAGTTCCTGGACTAGCGGGGCGTACAATGAGCAGTTCTTC. The encoded protein is CASSSWTSGAYNEQFF.